Below, 26 T cell receptor beta chains from the same sample are listed, as sequenced in a study of beta chain features in type 1 diabetes. General study findings and limits: Moderately but significantly shorter TCRB CDR3s were found in Type 1 diabetes patients in all four CD4+ subsets.

Which antigens these TCRs recognize remains unknown. Isolated RNA was reverse transcribed in full, so expressed TCRB transcripts were sequenced. TCRdb keeps only in-frame clones here, not all; method: immunoSEQ multiplex PCR. The sample comprises 150,000 to 200,000 clones, around 8.4% of which are singletons, and approximately 0.54% rests with the top ten. The sequencing input was central memory CD4+ T cells from blood. The receptors come from a woman between 18 and 29 years old with type 1 diabetes.

V usage is TRBV28 and J usage is TRBJ2-7, with 12 bases aligning to TRBD2. This CDR3 has 15 residues. Germline values: CDR1 MDHEN, CDR2 SYDVKM. The V segment lost 2 bases and the J segment 6 bases; nucleotides outside the gene matches: 5. CDR3 region: CASSLLAGGPGEQYF. The CDR3 DNA reads TGTGCCAGCAGTTTACTAGCGGGAGGGCCCGGCGAGCAGTACTTC.

In this sample, this clone turned up a few times. The rearrangement joins TRBV18 to TRBJ2-2, with a tentative D call TRBD1 (5 bases). Germline loops: CDR1 KGHSH, CDR2 LQKENI. CDR3 length equals 14 residues. Trimming cost V 2 bases and J 3 bases, with 7 bases left between them. CDR3 sequence reads: CASSPTGYTGELFF. CDR3 nucleotides: TGTGCCAGCTCACCAACAGGCTACACCGGGGAGCTGTTTTTT. Using reference TRBV18 and TRBJ2-2 for the parts outside the CDR3, the full variable domain is NAGVMQNPRHLVRRRGQEARLRCSPMKGHSHVYWYRQLPEEGLKFMVYLQKENIIDESGMPKERFSAEFPKEGPSILRIQQVVRGDSAAYFCASSPTGYTGELFFGEGSRLTVL.

This clone occurred a few times. The genes are TRBV11-3 and TRBJ1-4; 7 bases line up with TRBD1. Trimming removed 5 bases from V and 3 bases from J; junction bases left unmatched: 6. Germline CDR1 is SGHNT and CDR2 is YENEEA. The CDR3 length is 15 residues. This CDR3 is CASSPRTGANEKLFF. The CDR3 DNA follows: TGTGCCAGCAGCCCTAGGACAGGTGCTAATGAAAAACTGTTTTTT.

This clone was observed a few times. The chain has TRBV7-3 and TRBJ2-1; the match to TRBD2 covers 9 bases. CDR1 and CDR2 from the germline V gene are SGHTA and FQGTGA. Trimming took 3 bases from V and 0 from J; bases not matched to a gene: 6. There are 17 residues in the CDR3. The CDR3, as DNA: TGTGCCAGCAGCTTTGTAGGTAGCGGGAGCTCCTACAATGAGCAGTTCTTC. This sequence encodes CASSFVGSGSSYNEQFF.

V is TRBV4-3 and J is TRBJ2-1; 10 bases are shared with TRBD2. V was clipped by 3 bases and J by 5 bases; unmatched bases: 4. Germline V gene sequence: CDR1 LGHNA, CDR2 YSLEER. There are 15 residues in the CDR3. The CDR3 sequence: CASSHLAGGHNEQFF. CDR3 sequence (DNA): TGCGCCAGCAGCCACTTAGCGGGAGGCCACAATGAGCAGTTCTTC.

This chain joins TRBV19 and TRBJ2-6; D remains unclear. Trimming took off 6 bases at V and 5 bases at J, with 11 bases between the two ends. The CDR3 covers 14 residues. Germline V gene sequence: CDR1 LNHDA, CDR2 SQIVND (reference sequence). The CDR3 DNA is TGTGCCAGTAGCCGAACTACCAGGGCCAACGTCCTGACTTTC. The encoded protein is CASSRTTRANVLTF.

The CDR3 is CAISESPMATETLHF. In nucleotides, the CDR3 is TGTGCCATCAGTGAGTCGCCGATGGCAACCGAAACCCTCCACTTT. The rearrangement uses TRBV10-3 and TRBJ1-6; no reliable D call. CDR3 length: 15 amino acids. V was trimmed by 0 bases and J by 14 bases, leaving 17 bases between them. Germline-derived CDR1 and CDR2 are ENHRY and SYGVKD.

Only a few counts were recorded for this clone. The chain has TRBV11-2 and TRBJ2-4, with D unclear. This CDR3 has 13 amino acids. V was shortened by 0 bases and J by 9 bases, with 9 bases between the two germline ends. Germline-derived CDR1 and CDR2 are SGHAT and FQNNGV. The CDR3 DNA sequence: TGTGCCAGCAGCTTAGAGGCTTCGGGCATTCAGTACTTC. Translation gives CASSLEASGIQYF.

This clone showed up just a few times. The genes are TRBV16 and TRBJ1-2, with 8 bases aligning to TRBD1. In germline, CDR1 is KGHSY, CDR2 FQNENV. The V gene end was trimmed by 1 base and the J gene end by 4 bases; junction bases not matched to a gene: 8. CDR3 size: 16 residues. The CDR3 DNA sequence: TGTGCCAGCAGCCAATTACGGGACAGGACGCCCTATGGCTACACCTTC. This translates into CASSQLRDRTPYGYTF. Together with reference TRBV16 and TRBJ1-2, the CDR3 gives the full variable domain: GEEVAQTPKHLVRGEGQKAKLYCAPIKGHSYVFWYQQVLKNEFKFLISFQNENVFDETGMPKERFSAKCLPNSPCSLEIQATKLEDSAVYFCASSQLRDRTPYGYTFGSGTRLTVV.

The rearrangement uses TRBV6-6 and TRBJ2-5; 14 bases fit TRBD2. The length of the CDR3 is 16 residues. V lost 5 bases to trimming and J lost 5 bases; unmatched junction nucleotides: 7. CDR1 and CDR2 (germline): MNHNY, SVGAGI (reference sequence). CDR3 nucleotides: TGTGCCAGCAGTAGACTAGCGGGGGGGCTCGGCGAGACCCAGTACTTC. Protein: CASSRLAGGLGETQYF.

V gene TRBV5-4 combines with J gene TRBJ1-2; the D is unclear. With 5 bases removed from V and 8 bases from J, the gap between germline ends came to 13 bases. The CDR3 length is 12 residues. Germline CDR1 reads SGHNT; CDR2 reads YYREEE (reference sequence). The CDR3 nucleotides are TGTGCCAGCAGAATAGACCGCGGGGGCTACACCTTC. Translation gives CASRIDRGGYTF.

This clone turned up a few times. The chain links TRBV6-1 to TRBJ2-5; 7 bases match TRBD1. Losses at the gene ends were 6 bases for V and 13 bases for J; bases not matched to a gene: 14. The CDR3 totals 13 residues. Germline lookup yields CDR1 MNHNS and CDR2 SASEGT. In DNA, the CDR3 is TGTGCCAGCAGGGAGAGACAGGGAAGCCTAGGGTACTTC. It yields the protein CASRERQGSLGYF.

This clone was picked up a small number of times. The chain has TRBV29-1 and TRBJ1-1, with D possibly TRBD1 on 6 matching bases. Per germline, CDR1 SQVTM and CDR2 ANQGSEA. CDR3 length: 12 amino acids. V shed 5 bases and J shed 0 bases, with 7 bases lying between them. The CDR3 protein is CSVRQVNTEAFF. The CDR3 nucleotides read TGCAGCGTTCGACAGGTGAACACTGAAGCTTTCTTT.

This clone was seen a few times. V is TRBV18 and J is TRBJ1-1, with 7 bases aligning to TRBD1. Germline V CDR1 and CDR2: KGHSH, LQKENI. With 1 base clipped from V and 2 bases from J, the junction kept 4 bases outside the gene matches. This CDR3 has 15 residues. CDR3 bases: TGTGCCAGCTCACCACTGGGACAGAGAAACACTGAAGCTTTCTTT. This codes for CASSPLGQRNTEAFF. Full variable domain (remainder filled in from reference TRBV18 and TRBJ1-1): NAGVMQNPRHLVRRRGQEARLRCSPMKGHSHVYWYRQLPEEGLKFMVYLQKENIIDESGMPKERFSAEFPKEGPSILRIQQVVRGDSAAYFCASSPLGQRNTEAFFGQGTRLTVV.

This rearrangement joins TRBV5-1 to TRBJ1-1; 7 nucleotides match TRBD1. The germline CDR1 and CDR2 sequences are SGHRS and YFSETQ. The CDR3 has 15 amino acids. J was trimmed by 5 bases and V by 0 bases; bases with no gene match: 7. The CDR3 region has the DNA TGCGCCAGCAGCTTGGAAGGCAGGGGGGAGACTGAAGCTTTCTTT. It specifies CASSLEGRGETEAFF.

The CDR3 DNA is TGTGCCAGCATGGAGACTAGCGGGAGTTGGGATACGCAGTATTTT. Protein: CASMETSGSWDTQYF. This chain joins TRBV7-3 and TRBJ2-3; 12 bases fit TRBD2. Germline loops: CDR1 SGHTA, CDR2 FQGTGA. V lost 7 bases and J lost 6; bases outside the gene matches: 8. The CDR3 loop spans 15 amino acids.

The gene calls are TRBV14 and TRBJ2-5; D is perhaps TRBD1 (6 bases). Trimming stripped 3 bases from V and 4 bases from J, with 12 bases between. Germline V gene lookup returns CDR1 SGHDN and CDR2 FVKESK. The CDR3 covers 14 residues. The CDR3 loop is CASSQGAGIETQYF. CDR3 coding DNA: TGTGCCAGCAGCCAGGGGGCAGGGATAGAGACCCAGTACTTC.

CDR3 residues: CASSLVWRGGIEQYF. In DNA, the CDR3 is TGTGCCAGCAGCTTAGTATGGCGGGGGGGCATCGAGCAGTACTTC. V and J are TRBV7-2 and TRBJ2-5; 9 bases line up with TRBD2. Judging by the DNA end, TRBJ2-7 fits better; the J call may be wrong. This CDR3 has 15 amino acids. Germline CDR1 and CDR2: SGHTA and FQGNSA.

This clone was seen only a few times. The V gene is TRBV6-6, the J gene TRBJ2-3; D is possibly TRBD2 (6 bases). With 6 bases removed from V and 4 bases from J, the gap between germline ends came to 14 bases. Germline lookup yields CDR1 MNHNY and CDR2 SVGAGI (reference sequence). CDR3 length: 14 amino acids. The CDR3 bases are TGTGCCAGCAGGAATCATGGAGGGGCAGATACGCAGTATTTT. This encodes CASRNHGGADTQYF.

A few counts support this clone. The chain recombines TRBV19 with TRBJ2-5; the D gene is possibly TRBD1 (6 bases). This CDR3 is built from 15 residues. The V gene lost 6 bases and the J gene lost 7 bases, with 21 bases spanning the gap. Germline CDR1 LNHDA, CDR2 SQIVND (reference sequence). The CDR3 nucleotides are TGTGCCAGTAGCCCAGGGGCCTCCCCAGGGGTGACCCAGTACTTC. Translation: CASSPGASPGVTQYF.

This clone was seen only a few times. V usage is TRBV4-2 and J usage is TRBJ2-2; perhaps TRBD1 as D (5 bases). Trimming shortened V by 2 bases and J by 6 bases, and 7 bases separated the two germline ends. Germline V gene lookup returns CDR1 LGHNA and CDR2 YNFKEQ. The CDR3 contains 13 residues. The CDR3 DNA sequence: TGTGCCAGCAGCCAACAGGGATCCGGGGAGCTGTTTTTT. As protein: CASSQQGSGELFF.

The chain links TRBV15 to TRBJ1-1, with D unclear. Germline V CDR1 and CDR2: LNHNV, YYDKDF (reference sequence). With 0 bases removed from V and 1 base from J, the gap between germline ends came to 6 bases. This CDR3 has 14 amino acids. Here the CDR3 DNA reads TGTGCCACCAGCAGAGATGGAGGGAACACTGAAGCTTTCTTT. Translating it yields CATSRDGGNTEAFF. Together with reference TRBV15 and TRBJ1-1, the CDR3 gives the full variable domain: DAMVIQNPRYQVTQFGKPVTLSCSQTLNHNVMYWYQQKSSQAPKLLFHYYDKDFNNEADTPDNFQSRRPNTSFCFLDIRSPGLGDTAMYLCATSRDGGNTEAFFGQGTRLTVV.

The genes are TRBV15 and TRBJ1-4, with a possible D match to TRBD1 (6 bases). This CDR3 contains 16 residues. Germline-derived CDR1 and CDR2 are LNHNV and YYDKDF (reference sequence). The ends were cut back, 2 bases at V and 6 bases at J, with 16 bases in the middle. Here the CDR3 reads CATSRTPRGGHEKLFF. CDR3 DNA sequence: TGTGCCACCAGCAGAACGCCGCGGGGGGGCCATGAAAAACTGTTTTTT.

As for this clone: This specimen includes other DNA sequences encoding the same CDR3. The chain links TRBV7-9 to TRBJ1-2, with D possibly being TRBD1 (6 bases). The germline gives CDR1 SEHNR, CDR2 FQNEAQ (reference sequence). V was clipped by 6 bases and J by 5 bases, with 13 bases between them. This CDR3 spans 13 amino acids. CDR3 sequence: CASSPGQRYGYTF. The CDR3, as DNA: TGTGCCAGCAGTCCTGGACAGAGATATGGCTACACCTTC.

The chain carries TRBV2 and TRBJ2-5; D remains ambiguous. Deletions cut 9 bases from V and 5 bases from J, with 13 bases between. Germline V gene sequence: CDR1 SNHLY, CDR2 FYNNEI. The CDR3 spans 12 residues. The CDR3 reads CASCSQRETQYF. The CDR3 nucleotides are TGTGCCAGTTGTTCCCAGAGGGAGACCCAGTACTTC. The full variable domain, completed using reference TRBV2 and TRBJ2-5, is EPEVTQTPSHQVTQMGQEVILRCVPISNHLYFYWYRQILGQKVEFLVSFYNNEISEKSEIFDDQFSVERPDGSNFTLKIRSTKLEDSAMYFCASCSQRETQYFGPGTRLLVL.

J is TRBJ2-1 and V is TRBV1; the table's TRBD2 call for D was not verified on the DNA. TRBV1 is reported as a pseudogene. The CDR3 sequence is 16 residues long. The CDR3 spells CTSSQTGPGVWDEQFF. The CDR3 region has the DNA TGCACCAGCAGCCAAACCGGGCCGGGGGTTTGGGATGAGCAGTTCTTC.